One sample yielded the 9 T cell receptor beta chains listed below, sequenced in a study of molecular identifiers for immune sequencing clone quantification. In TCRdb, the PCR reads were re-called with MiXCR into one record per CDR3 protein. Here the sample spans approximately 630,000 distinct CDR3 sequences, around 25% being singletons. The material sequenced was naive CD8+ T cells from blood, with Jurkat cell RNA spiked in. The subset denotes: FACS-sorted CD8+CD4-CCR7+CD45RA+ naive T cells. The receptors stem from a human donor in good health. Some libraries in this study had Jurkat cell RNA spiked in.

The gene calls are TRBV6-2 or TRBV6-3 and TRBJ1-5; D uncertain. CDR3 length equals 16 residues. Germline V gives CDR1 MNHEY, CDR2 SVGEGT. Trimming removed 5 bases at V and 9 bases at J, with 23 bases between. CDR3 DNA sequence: TGTGCCAGCAGTACCCCTGTCTTCGGCCCCAGTCCGCCCCAGCATTTT. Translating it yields CASSTPVFGPSPPQHF.

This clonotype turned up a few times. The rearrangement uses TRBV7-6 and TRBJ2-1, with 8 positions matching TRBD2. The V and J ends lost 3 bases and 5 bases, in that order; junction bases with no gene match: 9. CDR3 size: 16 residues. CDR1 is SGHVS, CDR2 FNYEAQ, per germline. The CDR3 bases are TGTGCCAGCAGCTTCGAAGCGGGAGCGACAGACAATGAGCAGTTCTTC. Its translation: CASSFEAGATDNEQFF.

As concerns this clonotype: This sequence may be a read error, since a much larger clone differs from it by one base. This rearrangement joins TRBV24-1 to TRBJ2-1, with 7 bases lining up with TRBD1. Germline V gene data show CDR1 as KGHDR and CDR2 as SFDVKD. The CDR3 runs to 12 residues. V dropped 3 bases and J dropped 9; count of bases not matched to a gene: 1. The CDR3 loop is CATSDDRVEQFF. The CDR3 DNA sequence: TGTGCCACCAGTGATGACAGGGTTGAGCAGTTCTTC.

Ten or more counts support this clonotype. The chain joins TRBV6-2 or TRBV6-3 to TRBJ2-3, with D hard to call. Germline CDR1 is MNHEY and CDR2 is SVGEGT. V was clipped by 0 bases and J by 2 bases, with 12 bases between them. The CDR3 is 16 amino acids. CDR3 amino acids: CASSYSGVDFTDTQYF. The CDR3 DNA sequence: TGTGCCAGCAGTTACTCTGGGGTGGATTTCACAGATACGCAGTATTTT.

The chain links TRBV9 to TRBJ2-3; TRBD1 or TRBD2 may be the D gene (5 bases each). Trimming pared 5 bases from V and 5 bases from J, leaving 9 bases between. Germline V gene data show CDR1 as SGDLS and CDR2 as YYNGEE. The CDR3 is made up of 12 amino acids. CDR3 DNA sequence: TGTGCCAGCAGTAATGGGGGAGATACGCAGTATTTT. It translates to CASSNGGDTQYF.

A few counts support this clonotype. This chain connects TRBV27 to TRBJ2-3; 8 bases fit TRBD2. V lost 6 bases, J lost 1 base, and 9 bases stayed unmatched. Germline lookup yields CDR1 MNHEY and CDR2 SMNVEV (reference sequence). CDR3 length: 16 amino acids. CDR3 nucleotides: TGTGCCAGCAGCAACGTAGCGGGACAAGGCACAGATACGCAGTATTTT. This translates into CASSNVAGQGTDTQYF.

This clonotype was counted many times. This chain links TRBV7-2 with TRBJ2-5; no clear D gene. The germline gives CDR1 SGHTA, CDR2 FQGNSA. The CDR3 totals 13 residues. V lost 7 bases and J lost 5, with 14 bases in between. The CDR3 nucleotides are TGTGCCAGCAACTACGTAGAGGCGGAGACCCAGTACTTC. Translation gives CASNYVEAETQYF.

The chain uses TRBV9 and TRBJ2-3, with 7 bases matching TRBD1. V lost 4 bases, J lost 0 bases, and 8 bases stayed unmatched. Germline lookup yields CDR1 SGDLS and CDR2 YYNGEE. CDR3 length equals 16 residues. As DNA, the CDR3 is TGTGCCAGCAGCTCCTCGACAGGGCCTAGCACAGATACGCAGTATTTT. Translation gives CASSSSTGPSTDTQYF.

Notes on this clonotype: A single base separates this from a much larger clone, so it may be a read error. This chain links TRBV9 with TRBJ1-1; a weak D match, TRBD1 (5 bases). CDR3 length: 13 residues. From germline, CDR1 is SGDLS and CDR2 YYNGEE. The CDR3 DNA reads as TGTGCCAGCGGCGTAGCGGGGGAGGGTGAAGCTTTCTTT. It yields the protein CASGVAGEGEAFF. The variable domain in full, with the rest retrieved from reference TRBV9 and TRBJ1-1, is DSGVTQTPKHLITATGQRVTLRCSPRSGDLSVYWYQQSLDQGLQFLIQYYNGEERAKGNILERFSAQQFPDLHSELNLSSLELGDSALYFCASGVAGEGEAFFGQGTRLTVV.